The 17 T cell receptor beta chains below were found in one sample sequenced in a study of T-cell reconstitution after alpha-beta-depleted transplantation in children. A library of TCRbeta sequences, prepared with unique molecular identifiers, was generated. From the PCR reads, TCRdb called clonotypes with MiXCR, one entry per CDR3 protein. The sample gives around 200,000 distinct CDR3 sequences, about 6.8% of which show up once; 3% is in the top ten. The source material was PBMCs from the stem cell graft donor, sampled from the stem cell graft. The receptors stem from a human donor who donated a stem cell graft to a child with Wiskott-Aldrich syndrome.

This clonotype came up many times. The CDR3 coding sequence is TGCAGCGTTGAATGGTTGGGGTTTGCCTACAATGAGCAGTTCTTC. Translating gives CSVEWLGFAYNEQFF. J is TRBJ2-1 and V is TRBV29-1; D not resolved. Germline assignment: CDR1 SQVTM and CDR2 ANQGSEA. This CDR3 spans 15 amino acids. Trimming took off 2 bases at V and 2 bases at J, with 13 bases between the two ends.

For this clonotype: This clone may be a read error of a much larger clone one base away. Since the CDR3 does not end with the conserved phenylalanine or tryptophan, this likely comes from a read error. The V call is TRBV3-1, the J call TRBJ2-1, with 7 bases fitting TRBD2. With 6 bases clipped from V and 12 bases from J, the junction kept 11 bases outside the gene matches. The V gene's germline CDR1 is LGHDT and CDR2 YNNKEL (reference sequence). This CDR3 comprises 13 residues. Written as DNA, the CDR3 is TGTGCCAGCAGAAATAGGACTAGTTTCGGGCAGTTCTCC. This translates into CASRNRTSFGQFS.

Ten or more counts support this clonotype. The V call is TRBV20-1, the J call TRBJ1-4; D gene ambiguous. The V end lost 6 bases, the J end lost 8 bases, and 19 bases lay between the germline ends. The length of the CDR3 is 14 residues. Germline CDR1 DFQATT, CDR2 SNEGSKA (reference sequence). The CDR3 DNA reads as TGCAGTGCACAACCCCGGGGTCTAAAGGAAAAACTGTTTTTT. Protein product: CSAQPRGLKEKLFF.

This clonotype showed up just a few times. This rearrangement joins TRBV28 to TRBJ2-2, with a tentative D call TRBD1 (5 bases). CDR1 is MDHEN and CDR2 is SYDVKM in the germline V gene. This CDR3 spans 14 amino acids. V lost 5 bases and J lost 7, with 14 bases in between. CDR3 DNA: TGTGCCAGCAGTGCTTCCCAGGGTGGCGGGGAGCTGTTTTTT. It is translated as CASSASQGGGELFF. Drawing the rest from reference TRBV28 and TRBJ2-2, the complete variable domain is DVKVTQSSRYLVKRTGEKVFLECVQDMDHENMFWYRQDPGLGLRLIYFSYDVKMKEKGDIPEGYSVSREKKERFSLILESASTNQTSMYLCASSASQGGGELFFGEGSRLTVL.

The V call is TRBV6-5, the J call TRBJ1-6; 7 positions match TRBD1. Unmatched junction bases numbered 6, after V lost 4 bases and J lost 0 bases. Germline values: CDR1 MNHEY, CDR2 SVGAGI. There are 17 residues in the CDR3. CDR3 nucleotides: TGTGCCAGCAGTTCACAGGGGCGAAGCTCCTATAATTCACCCCTCCACTTT. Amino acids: CASSSQGRSSYNSPLHF.

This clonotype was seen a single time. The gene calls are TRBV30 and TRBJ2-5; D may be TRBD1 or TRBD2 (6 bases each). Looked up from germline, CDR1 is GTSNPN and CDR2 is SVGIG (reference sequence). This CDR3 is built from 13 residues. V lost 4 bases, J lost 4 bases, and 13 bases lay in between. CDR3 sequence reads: CAWTVGGGETQYF. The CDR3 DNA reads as TGTGCCTGGACGGTTGGAGGGGGAGAGACCCAGTACTTC.

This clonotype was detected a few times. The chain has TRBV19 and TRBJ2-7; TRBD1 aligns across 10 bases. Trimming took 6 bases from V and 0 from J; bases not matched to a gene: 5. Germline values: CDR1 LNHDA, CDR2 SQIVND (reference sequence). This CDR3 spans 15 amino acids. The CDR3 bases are TGTGCCAGTAGGGGACAGGGGCTCAGCTCCTACGAGCAGTACTTC. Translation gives CASRGQGLSSYEQYF.

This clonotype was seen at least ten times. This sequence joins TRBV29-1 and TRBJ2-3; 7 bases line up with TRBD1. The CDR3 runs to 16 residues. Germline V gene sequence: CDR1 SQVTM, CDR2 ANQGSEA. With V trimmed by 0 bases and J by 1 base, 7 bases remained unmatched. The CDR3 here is CSVEDIVQGGTDTQYF. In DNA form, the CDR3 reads TGCAGCGTTGAAGATATCGTCCAGGGGGGCACAGATACGCAGTATTTT.

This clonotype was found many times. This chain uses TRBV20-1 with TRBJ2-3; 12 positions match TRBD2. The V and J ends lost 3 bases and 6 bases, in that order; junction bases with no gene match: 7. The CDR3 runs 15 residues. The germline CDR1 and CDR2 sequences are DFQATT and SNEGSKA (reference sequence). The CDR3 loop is CSASSTSGGRDTQYF. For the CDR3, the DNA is TGCAGTGCTAGCTCTACTAGCGGGGGGCGGGATACGCAGTATTTT.

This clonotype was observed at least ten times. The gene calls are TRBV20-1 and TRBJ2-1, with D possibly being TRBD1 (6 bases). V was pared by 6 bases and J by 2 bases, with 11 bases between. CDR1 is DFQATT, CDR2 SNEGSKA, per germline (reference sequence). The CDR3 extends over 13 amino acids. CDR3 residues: CSADDRTYNEQFF. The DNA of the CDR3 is TGCAGTGCAGACGACAGGACCTACAATGAGCAGTTCTTC.

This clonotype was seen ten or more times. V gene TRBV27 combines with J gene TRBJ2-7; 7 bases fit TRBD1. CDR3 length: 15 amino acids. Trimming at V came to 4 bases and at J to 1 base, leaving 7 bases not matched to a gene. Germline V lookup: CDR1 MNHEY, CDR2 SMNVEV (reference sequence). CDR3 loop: CASSSFRDSSYEQYF. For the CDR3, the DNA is TGTGCCAGCAGTTCCTTTCGGGACAGTTCCTACGAGCAGTACTTC.

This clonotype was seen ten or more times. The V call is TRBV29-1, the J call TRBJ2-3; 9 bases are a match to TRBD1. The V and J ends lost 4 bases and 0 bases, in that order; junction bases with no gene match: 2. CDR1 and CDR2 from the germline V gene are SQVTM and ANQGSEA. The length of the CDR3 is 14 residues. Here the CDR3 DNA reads TGCAGCGTTGGAGGACAGGGGAGCACAGATACGCAGTATTTT. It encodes CSVGGQGSTDTQYF.

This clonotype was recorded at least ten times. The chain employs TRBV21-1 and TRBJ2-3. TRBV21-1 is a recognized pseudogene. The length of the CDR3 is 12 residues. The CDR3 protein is CASSNITDTQYF. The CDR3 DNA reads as TGTGCCAGCAGCAATATTACAGATACGCAGTATTTT.

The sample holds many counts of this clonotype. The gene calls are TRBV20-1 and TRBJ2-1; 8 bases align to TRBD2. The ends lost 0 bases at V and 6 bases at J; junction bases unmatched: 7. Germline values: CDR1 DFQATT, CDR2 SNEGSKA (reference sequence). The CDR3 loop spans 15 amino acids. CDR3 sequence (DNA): TGCAGTGCTAGAGACAGCGGGGGATACGGCAATGAGCAGTTCTTC. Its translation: CSARDSGGYGNEQFF.

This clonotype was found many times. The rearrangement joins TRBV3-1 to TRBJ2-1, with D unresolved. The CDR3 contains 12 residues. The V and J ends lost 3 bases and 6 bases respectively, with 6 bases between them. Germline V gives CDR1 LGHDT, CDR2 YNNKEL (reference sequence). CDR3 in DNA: TGTGCCAGCAGCCAGTACTTCAATGAGCAGTTCTTC. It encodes CASSQYFNEQFF.

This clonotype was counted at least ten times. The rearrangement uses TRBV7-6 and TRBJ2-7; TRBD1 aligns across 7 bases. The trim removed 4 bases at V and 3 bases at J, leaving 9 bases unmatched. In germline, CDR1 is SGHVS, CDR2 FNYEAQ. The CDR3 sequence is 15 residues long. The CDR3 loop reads CASSSLRTGLYEQYF. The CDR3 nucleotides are TGTGCCAGCAGCTCACTCCGGACAGGCCTCTACGAGCAGTACTTC.

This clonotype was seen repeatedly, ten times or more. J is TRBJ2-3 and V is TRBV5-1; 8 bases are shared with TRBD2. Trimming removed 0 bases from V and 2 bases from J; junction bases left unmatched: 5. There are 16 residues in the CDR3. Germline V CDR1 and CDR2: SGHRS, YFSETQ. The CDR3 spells CASSLDRGGPTDTQYF. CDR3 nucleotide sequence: TGCGCCAGCAGCTTGGACCGGGGGGGGCCCACAGATACGCAGTATTTT.